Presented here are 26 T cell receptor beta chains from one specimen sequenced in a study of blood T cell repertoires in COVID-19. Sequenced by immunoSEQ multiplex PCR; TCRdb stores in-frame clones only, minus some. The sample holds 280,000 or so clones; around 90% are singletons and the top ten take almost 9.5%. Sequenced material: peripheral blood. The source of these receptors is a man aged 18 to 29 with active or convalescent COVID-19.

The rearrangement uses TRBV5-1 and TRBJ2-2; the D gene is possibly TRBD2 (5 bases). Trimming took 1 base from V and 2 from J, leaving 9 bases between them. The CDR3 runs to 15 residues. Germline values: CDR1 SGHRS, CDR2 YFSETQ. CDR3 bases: TGCGCCAGCAGCTTGCGGGGATCCAACACCGGGGAGCTGTTTTTT. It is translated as CASSLRGSNTGELFF.

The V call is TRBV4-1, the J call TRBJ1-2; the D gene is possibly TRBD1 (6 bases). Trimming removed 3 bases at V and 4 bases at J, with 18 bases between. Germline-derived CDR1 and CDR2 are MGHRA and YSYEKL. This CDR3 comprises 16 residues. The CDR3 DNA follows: TGCGCCAGCAGCCACATCAAGGGGGAGGGGGGCTATGGCTACACCTTC. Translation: CASSHIKGEGGYGYTF.

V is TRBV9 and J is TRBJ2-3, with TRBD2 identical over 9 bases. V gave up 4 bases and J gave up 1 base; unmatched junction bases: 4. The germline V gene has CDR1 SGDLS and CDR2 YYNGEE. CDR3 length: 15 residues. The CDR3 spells CASSPSGAGTDTQYF. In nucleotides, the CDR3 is TGTGCCAGCAGCCCTAGCGGGGCCGGCACAGATACGCAGTATTTT. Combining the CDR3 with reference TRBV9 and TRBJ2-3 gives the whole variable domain DSGVTQTPKHLITATGQRVTLRCSPRSGDLSVYWYQQSLDQGLQFLIQYYNGEERAKGNILERFSAQQFPDLHSELNLSSLELGDSALYFCASSPSGAGTDTQYFGPGTRLTVL.

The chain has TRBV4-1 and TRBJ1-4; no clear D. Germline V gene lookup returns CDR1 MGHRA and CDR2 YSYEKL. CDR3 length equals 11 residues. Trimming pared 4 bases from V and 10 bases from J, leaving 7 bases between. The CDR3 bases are TGCGCCAGCAGCCCGGGTGGAAAACTGTTTTTT. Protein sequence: CASSPGGKLFF.

The CDR3 reads CASSSRKQGASVSGELFF. CDR3 nucleotides: TGTGCCAGCAGCAGTCGAAAACAGGGGGCGTCGGTATCCGGGGAGCTGTTTTTT. The rearrangement uses TRBV9 and TRBJ2-2; 9 bases are shared with TRBD1. V was pared by 4 bases and J by 6 bases, with 16 bases of the junction left unmatched. The CDR3 loop spans 18 amino acids. CDR1 and CDR2 from the germline V gene are SGDLS and YYNGEE. Variable domain in full (rest from reference TRBV9 and TRBJ2-2): DSGVTQTPKHLITATGQRVTLRCSPRSGDLSVYWYQQSLDQGLQFLIQYYNGEERAKGNILERFSAQQFPDLHSELNLSSLELGDSALYFCASSSRKQGASVSGELFFGEGSRLTVL.

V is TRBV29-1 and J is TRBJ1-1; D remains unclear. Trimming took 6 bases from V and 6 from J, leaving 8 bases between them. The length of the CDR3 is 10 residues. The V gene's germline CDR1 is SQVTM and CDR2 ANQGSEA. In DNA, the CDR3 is TGCAGCGTAATTGTCGCTGAAGCTTTCTTT. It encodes CSVIVAEAFF. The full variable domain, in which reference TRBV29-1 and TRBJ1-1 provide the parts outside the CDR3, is SAVISQKPSRDICQRGTSLTIQCQVDSQVTMMFWYRQQPGQSLTLIATANQGSEATYESGFVIDKFPISRPNLTFSTLTVSNMSPEDSSIYLCSVIVAEAFFGQGTRLTVV.

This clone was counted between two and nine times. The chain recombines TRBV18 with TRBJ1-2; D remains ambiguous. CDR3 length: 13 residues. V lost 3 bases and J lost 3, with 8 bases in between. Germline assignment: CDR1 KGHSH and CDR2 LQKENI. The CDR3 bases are TGTGCCAGCTCACCGGGCAGAGACTATGGCTACACCTTC. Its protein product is CASSPGRDYGYTF.

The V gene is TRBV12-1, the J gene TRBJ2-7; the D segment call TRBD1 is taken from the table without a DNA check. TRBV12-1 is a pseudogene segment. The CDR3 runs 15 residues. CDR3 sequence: CASSFGTGRHYEQYF. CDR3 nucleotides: TGTGCCAGCAGCTTTGGCACAGGGAGACACTACGAGCAGTACTTC.

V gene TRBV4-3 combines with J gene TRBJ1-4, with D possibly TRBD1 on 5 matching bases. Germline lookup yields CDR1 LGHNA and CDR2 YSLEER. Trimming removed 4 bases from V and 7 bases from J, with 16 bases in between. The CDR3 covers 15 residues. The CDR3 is CASSPGLPAGEKLFF. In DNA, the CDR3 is TGCGCCAGCAGCCCGGGACTGCCAGCGGGTGAAAAACTGTTTTTT.

Here the CDR3 DNA reads TGCGCCAGCAGCCAAGATTACAGGTTAAATCAGCCCCAGCATTTT. Its protein is CASSQDYRLNQPQHF. The chain has TRBV4-1 and TRBJ1-5, with D perhaps matching TRBD1 (5 bases). The CDR3 spans 15 residues. Germline CDR1 reads MGHRA; CDR2 reads YSYEKL. V was shortened by 0 bases and J by 4 bases, with 10 bases between the two germline ends.

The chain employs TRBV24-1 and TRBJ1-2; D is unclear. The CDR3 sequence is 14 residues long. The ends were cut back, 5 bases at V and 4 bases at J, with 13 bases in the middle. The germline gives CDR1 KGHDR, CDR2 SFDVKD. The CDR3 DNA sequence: TGTGCCACCAGTGCTGAACAGTCTGCCTATGGCTACACCTTC. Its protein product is CATSAEQSAYGYTF.

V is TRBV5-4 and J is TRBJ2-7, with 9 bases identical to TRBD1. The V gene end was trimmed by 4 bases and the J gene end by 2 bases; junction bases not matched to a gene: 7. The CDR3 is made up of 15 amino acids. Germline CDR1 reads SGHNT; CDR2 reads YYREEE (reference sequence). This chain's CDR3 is CASSPGRTGAYEQYF. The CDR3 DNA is TGTGCCAGCAGCCCCGGCCGGACAGGGGCCTACGAGCAGTACTTC.

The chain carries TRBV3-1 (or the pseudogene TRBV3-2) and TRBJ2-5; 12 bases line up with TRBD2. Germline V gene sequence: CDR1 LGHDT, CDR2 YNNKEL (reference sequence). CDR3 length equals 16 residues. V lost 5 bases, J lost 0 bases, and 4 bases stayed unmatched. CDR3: CASSKTSGGHQETQYF. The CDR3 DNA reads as TGTGCCAGCAGCAAAACTAGCGGGGGGCACCAAGAGACCCAGTACTTC.

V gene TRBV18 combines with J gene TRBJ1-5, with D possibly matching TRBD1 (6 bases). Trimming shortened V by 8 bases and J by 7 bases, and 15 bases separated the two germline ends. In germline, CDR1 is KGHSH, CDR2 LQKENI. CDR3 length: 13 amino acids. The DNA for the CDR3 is TGTGCCAGCGGCAGGGGAATCGAACAGCCCCAGCATTTT. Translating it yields CASGRGIEQPQHF.

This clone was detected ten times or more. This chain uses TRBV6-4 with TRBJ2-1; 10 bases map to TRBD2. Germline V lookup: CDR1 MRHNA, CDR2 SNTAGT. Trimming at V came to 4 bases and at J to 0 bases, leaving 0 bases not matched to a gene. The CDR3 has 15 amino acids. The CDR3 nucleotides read TGTGCCAGCAGTGCTAGCGGGGGCTCCTACAATGAGCAGTTCTTC. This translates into CASSASGGSYNEQFF.

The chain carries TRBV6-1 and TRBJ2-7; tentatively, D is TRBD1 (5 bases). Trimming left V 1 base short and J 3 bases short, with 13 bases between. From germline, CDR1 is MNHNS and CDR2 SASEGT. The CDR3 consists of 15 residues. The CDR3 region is CASSEVGVAGYEQYF. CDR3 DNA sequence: TGTGCCAGCAGTGAAGTAGGGGTCGCCGGCTACGAGCAGTACTTC.

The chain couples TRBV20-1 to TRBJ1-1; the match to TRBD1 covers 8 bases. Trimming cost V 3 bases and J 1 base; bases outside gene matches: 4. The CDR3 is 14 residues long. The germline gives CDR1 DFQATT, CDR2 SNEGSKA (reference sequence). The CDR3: CSASIRGPNTEAFF. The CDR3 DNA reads TGCAGTGCTAGTATCAGGGGGCCGAACACTGAAGCTTTCTTT.

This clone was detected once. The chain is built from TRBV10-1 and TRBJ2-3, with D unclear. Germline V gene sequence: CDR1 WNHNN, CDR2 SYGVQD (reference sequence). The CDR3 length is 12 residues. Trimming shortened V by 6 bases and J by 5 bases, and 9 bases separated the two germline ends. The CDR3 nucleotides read TGCGCCAGCAGCCTAGGTGGAGATACGCAGTATTTT. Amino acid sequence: CASSLGGDTQYF.

CDR3 in amino acids: CASSQQLRGGGNTIYF. Written as DNA, the CDR3 is TGTGCCAGCAGCCAGCAACTAAGGGGCGGTGGAAACACCATATATTTT. This chain uses TRBV7-6 with TRBJ1-3; the D gene is possibly TRBD1 (5 bases). This CDR3 comprises 16 residues. Trimming cost V 5 bases and J 3 bases, with 17 bases left between them. Germline CDR1 reads SGHVS; CDR2 reads FNYEAQ.

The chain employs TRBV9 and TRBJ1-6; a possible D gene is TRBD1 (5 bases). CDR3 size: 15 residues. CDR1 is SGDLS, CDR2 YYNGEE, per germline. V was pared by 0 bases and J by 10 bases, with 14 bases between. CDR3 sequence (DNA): TGTGCCAGCAGCGTAGCTCAGGGTATGGGGTCACCCCTCCACTTT. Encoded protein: CASSVAQGMGSPLHF.

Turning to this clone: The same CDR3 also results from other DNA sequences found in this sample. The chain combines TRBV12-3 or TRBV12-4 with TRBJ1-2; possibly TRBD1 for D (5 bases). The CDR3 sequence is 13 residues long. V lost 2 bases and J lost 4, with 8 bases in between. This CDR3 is CASSLRRGYGYTF. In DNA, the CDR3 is TGTGCCAGCAGTTTAAGAAGGGGCTATGGCTACACCTTC.

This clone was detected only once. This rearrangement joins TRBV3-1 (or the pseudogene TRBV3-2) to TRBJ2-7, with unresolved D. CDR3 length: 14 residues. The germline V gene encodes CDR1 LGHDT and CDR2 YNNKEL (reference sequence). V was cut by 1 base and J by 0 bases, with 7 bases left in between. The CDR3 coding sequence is TGTGCCAGCAGCCAAGCAGGCGTCTCCTACGAGCAGTACTTC. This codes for CASSQAGVSYEQYF.

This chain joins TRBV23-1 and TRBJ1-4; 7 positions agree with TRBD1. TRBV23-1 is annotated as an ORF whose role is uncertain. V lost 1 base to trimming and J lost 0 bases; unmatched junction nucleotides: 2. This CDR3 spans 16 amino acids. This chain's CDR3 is CASSQCGQATNEKLFF. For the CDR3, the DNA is TGCGCCAGCAGTCAATGCGGACAGGCAACTAATGAAAAACTGTTTTTT.

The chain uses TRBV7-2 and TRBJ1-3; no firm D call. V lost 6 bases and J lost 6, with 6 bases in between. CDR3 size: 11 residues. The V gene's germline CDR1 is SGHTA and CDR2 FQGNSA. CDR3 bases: TGTGCCAGCAGAATAGAAAACACCATATATTTT. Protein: CASRIENTIYF.

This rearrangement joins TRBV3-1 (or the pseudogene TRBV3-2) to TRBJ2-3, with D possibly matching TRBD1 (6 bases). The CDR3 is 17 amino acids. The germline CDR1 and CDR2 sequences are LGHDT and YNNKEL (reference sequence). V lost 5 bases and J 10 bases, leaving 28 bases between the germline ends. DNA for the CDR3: TGTGCCAGCAGCTTCCCGACGTGGGGGCAGCTCCCCCGTCCGCAGTATTTT. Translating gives CASSFPTWGQLPRPQYF.

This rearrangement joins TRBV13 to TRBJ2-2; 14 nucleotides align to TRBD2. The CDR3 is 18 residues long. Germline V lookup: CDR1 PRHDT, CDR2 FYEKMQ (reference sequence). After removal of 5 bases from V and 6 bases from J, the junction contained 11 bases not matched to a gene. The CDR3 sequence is CASSLGLAGGLGAGELFF. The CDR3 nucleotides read TGTGCCAGCAGCCTCGGACTAGCGGGGGGCTTAGGGGCCGGGGAGCTGTTTTTT.